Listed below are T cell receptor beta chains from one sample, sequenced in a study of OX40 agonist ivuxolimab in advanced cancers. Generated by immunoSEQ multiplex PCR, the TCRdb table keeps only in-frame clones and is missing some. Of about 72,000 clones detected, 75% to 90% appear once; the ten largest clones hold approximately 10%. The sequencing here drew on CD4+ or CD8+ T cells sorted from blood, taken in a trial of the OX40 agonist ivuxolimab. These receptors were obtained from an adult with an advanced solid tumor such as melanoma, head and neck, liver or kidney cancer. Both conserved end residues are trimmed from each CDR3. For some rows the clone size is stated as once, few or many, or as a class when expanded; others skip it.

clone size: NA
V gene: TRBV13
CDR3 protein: ASSSGLSYEQY

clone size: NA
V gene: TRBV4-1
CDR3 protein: ASSPRLAGGFYEQY

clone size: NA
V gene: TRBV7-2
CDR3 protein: ASSHAGQGFYEQY

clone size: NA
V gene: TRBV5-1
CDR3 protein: ASSLGAGLQETQY

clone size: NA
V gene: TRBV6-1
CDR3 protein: ASSEAFGQAYEQY

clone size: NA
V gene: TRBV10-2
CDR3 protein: ASSEWESLNTEAF

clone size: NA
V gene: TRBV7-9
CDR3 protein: ASSSREWETQY

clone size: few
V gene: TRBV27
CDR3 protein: ASGRWNYGYT

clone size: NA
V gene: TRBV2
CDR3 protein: ASSVGYSNQPQH

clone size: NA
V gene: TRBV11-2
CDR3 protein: ASSLREFGSPLH

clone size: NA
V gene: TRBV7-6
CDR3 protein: ASSPTLKMNTEAF

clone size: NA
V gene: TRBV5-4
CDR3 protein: ASSLETRGYT

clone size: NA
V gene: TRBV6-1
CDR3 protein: ASSERNEQF

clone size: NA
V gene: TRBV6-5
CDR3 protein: ASSFQGANSGNTIY

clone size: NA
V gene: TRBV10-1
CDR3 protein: ATLCVQGIYRTEAF

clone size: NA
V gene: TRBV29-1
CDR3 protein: SVGAVSYNEQF

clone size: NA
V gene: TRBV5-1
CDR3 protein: ASSLGGTGQPGGEQY

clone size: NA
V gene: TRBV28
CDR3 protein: ASSLKLAVLY

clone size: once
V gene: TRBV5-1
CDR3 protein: ASSSGGTGGSRGEQY

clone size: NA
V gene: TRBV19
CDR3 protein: ATSLQATYEQY

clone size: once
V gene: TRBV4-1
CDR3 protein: ASSQTGQVPYEQY

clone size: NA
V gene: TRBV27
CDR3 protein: ASSLWPTYEQY

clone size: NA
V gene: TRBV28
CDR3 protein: ASYTNSNQPQH

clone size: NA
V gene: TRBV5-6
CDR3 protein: ASSLIGNTIY

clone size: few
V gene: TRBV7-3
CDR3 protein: ASSDTGSYNEQF

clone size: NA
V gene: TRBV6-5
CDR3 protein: ASSPLTGELF

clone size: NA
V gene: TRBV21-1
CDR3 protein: ASSKGTGEYATNEKLF

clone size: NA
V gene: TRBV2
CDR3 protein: ASSESAGLYEQY

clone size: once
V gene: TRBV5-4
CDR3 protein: ASSIPGNTIY

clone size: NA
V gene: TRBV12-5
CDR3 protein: ASGSSSSGLAGTDTQY

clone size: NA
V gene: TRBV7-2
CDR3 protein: ASSLSRRPSYEQY

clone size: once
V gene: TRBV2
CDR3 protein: ASEGTNEKLF

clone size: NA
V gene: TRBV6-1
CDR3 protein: ASSEGGTAQAKTQY

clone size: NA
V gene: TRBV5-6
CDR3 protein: ASSSGQGARYGYT

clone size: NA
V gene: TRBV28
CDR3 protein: ASSLIQRYSNQPQH

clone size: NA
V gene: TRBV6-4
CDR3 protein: ASSVAWGATGDTQY

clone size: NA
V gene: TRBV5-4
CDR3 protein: AIHTSGNTIY

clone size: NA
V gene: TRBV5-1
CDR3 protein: ASSLDHTGELF

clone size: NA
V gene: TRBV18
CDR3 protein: ASSELRGVGEQY

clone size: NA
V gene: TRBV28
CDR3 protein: ASRPGRGYT

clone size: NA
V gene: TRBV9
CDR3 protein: ASSVTWGQDYNEQF

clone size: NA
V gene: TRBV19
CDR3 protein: ASASDTFSYEQY

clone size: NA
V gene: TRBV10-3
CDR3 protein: AISEDREAF

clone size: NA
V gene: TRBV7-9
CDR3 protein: ASRKTAAGGYEQY

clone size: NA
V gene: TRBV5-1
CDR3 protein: ASGLSFSTDTQY

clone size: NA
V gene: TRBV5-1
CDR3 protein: ASSLAQSGDEQF

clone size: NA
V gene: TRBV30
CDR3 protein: AWKGGQGGGYT

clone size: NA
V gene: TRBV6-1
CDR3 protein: ASLQGGGNEQY